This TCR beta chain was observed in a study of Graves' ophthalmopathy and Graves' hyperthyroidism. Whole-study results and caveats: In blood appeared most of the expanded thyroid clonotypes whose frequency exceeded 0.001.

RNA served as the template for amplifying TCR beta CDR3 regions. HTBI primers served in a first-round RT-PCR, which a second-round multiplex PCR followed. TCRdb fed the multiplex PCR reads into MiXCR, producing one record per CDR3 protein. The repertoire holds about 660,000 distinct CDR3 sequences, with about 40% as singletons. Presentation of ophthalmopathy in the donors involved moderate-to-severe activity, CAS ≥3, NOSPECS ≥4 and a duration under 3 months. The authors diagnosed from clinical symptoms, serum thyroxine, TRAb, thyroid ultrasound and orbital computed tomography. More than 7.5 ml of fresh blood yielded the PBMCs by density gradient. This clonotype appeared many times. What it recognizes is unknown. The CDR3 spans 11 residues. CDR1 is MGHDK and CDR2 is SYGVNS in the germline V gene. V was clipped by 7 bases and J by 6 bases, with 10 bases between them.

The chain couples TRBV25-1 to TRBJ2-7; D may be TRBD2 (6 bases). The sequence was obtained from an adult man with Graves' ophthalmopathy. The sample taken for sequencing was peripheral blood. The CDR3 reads CASTLGGEQYF. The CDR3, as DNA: TGTGCCAGCACCCTCGGGGGCGAGCAGTACTTC.